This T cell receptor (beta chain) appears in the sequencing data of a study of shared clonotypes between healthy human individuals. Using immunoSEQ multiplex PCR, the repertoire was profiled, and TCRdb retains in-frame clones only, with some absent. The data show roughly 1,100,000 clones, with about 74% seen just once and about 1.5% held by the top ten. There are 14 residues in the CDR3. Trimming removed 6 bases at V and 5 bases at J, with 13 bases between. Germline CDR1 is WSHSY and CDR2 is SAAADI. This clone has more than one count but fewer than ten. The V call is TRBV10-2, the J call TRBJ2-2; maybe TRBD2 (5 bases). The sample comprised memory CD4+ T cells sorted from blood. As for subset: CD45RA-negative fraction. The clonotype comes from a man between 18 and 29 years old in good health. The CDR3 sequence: CASSLAGITGELFF. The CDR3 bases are TGCGCCAGCAGCCTAGCCGGGATAACCGGGGAGCTGTTTTTT.